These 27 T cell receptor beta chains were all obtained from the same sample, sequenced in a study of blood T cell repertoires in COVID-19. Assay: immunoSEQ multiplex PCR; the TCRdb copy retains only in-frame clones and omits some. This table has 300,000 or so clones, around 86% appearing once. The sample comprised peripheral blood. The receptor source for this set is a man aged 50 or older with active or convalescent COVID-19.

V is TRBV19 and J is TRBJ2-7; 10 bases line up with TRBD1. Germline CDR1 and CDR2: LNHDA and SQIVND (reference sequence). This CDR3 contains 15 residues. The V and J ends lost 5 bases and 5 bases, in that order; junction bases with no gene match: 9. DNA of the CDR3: TGTGCCAGTAGTCTCGGGAGACAGGGGGCCGACGAGCAGTACTTC. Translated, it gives CASSLGRQGADEQYF.

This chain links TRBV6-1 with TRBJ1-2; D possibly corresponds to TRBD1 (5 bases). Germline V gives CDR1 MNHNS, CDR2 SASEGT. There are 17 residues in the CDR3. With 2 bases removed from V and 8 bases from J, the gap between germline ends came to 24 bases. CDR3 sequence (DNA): TGTGCCAGCAGTGAATCTCTCCTGGGCAGGGAGGTTAACGGCTACACCTTC. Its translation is CASSESLLGREVNGYTF.

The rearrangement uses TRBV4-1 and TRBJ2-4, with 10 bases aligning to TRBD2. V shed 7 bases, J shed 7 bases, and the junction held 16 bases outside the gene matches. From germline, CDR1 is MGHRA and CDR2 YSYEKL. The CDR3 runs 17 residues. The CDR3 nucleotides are TGCGCCAGCACCCGAGACGGACTAGCGGATAGGCGGAACATTCAGTACTTC. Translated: CASTRDGLADRRNIQYF.

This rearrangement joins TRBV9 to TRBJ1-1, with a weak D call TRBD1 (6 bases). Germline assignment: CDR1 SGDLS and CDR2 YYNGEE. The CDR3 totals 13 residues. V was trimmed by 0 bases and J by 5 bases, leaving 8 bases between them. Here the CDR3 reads CASSVDRVTEAFF. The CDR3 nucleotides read TGTGCCAGCAGCGTAGACAGGGTGACTGAAGCTTTCTTT.

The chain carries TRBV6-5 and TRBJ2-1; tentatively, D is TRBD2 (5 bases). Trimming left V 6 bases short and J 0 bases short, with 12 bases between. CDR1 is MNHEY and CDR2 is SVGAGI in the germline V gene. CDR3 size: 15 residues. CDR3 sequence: CASRGGLSSYNEQFF. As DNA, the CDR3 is TGTGCCAGCAGGGGCGGGTTAAGCTCCTACAATGAGCAGTTCTTC.

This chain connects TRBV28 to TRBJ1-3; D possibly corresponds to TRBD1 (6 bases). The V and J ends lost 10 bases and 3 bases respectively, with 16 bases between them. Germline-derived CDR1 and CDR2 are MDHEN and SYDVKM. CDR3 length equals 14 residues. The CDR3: CATLDRPFGNTIYF. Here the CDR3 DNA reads TGTGCCACCCTCGACAGGCCCTTTGGAAACACCATATATTTT.

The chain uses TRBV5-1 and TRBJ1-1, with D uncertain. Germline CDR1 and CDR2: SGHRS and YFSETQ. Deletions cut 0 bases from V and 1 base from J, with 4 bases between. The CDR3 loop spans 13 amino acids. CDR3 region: CASSLAENTEAFF. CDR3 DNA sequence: TGCGCCAGCAGCTTGGCAGAGAACACTGAAGCTTTCTTT.

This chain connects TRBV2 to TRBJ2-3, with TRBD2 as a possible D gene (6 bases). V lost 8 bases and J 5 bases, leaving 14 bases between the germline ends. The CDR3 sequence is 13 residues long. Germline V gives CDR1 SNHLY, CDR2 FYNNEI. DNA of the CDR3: TGTGCCAGCGCTAGAAATAGCGGAGATACGCAGTATTTT. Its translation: CASARNSGDTQYF. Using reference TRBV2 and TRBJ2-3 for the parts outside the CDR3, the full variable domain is EPEVTQTPSHQVTQMGQEVILRCVPISNHLYFYWYRQILGQKVEFLVSFYNNEISEKSEIFDDQFSVERPDGSNFTLKIRSTKLEDSAMYFCASARNSGDTQYFGPGTRLTVL.

The CDR3 DNA reads as TGCGCCAGCAGCCCCGGGAACATGTACAATGAGCAGTTCTTC. Protein: CASSPGNMYNEQFF. The gene calls are TRBV4-3 and TRBJ2-1; possible D gene TRBD2, 5 bases. CDR3 length equals 14 residues. CDR1 is LGHNA, CDR2 YSLEER, per germline. V lost 4 bases and J 4 bases, leaving 11 bases between the germline ends.

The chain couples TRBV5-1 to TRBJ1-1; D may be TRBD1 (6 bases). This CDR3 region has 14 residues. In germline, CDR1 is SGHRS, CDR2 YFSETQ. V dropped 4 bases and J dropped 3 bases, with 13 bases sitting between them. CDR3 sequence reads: CASSNRVEDTEAFF. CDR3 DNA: TGCGCCAGCAGCAACAGGGTGGAAGACACTGAAGCTTTCTTT.

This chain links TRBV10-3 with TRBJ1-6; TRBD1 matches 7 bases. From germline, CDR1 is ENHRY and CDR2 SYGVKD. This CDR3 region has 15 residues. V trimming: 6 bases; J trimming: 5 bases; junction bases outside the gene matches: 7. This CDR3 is CAISQTGLNNSPLHF. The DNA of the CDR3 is TGTGCCATCAGCCAGACAGGGCTTAATAATTCACCCCTCCACTTT.

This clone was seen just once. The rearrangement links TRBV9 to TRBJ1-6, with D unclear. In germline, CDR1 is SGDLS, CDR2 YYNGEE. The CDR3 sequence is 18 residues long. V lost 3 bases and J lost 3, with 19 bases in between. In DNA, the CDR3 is TGTGCCAGCAGCGCTCCTAAGGCGGGCAGCCGCTATAATTCACCCCTCCACTTT. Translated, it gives CASSAPKAGSRYNSPLHF. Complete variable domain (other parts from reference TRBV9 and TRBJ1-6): DSGVTQTPKHLITATGQRVTLRCSPRSGDLSVYWYQQSLDQGLQFLIQYYNGEERAKGNILERFSAQQFPDLHSELNLSSLELGDSALYFCASSAPKAGSRYNSPLHFGNGTRLTVT.

CDR3 sequence reads: CASSRGFINTIYF. The CDR3 DNA is TGTGCCAGCTCCAGGGGGTTTATAAACACCATATATTTT. The rearrangement links TRBV6-5 to TRBJ1-3; 7 nucleotides agree with TRBD1. CDR3 length: 13 amino acids. The junction had 7 bases not matched to a gene; V was cut back by 8 bases and J by 6 bases. CDR1 is MNHEY, CDR2 SVGAGI, per germline.

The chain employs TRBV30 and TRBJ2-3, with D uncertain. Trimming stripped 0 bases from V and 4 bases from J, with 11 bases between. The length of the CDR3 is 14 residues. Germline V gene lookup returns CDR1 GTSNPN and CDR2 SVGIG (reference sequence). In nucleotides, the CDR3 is TGTGCCTGGAGTGTTTCTTTCTTCCCAGATACGCAGTATTTT. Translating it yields CAWSVSFFPDTQYF. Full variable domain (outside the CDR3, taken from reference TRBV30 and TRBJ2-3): SQTIHQWPATLVQPVGSPLSLECTVEGTSNPNLYWYRQAAGRGLQLLFYSVGIGQISSEVPQNLSASRPQDRQFILSSKKLLLSDSGFYLCAWSVSFFPDTQYFGPGTRLTVL.

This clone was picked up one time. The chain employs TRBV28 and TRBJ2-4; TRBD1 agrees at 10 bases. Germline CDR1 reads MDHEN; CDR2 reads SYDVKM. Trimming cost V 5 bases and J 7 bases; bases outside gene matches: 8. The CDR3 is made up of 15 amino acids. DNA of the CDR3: TGTGCCAGCAGTCCTCTGACAGGGGGCACGAACATTCAGTACTTC. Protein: CASSPLTGGTNIQYF.

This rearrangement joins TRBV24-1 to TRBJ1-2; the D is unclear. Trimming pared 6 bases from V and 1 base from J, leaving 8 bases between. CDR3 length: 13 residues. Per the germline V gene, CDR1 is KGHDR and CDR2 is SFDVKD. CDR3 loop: CATSFGNNYGYTF. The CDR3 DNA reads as TGTGCCACCAGTTTCGGGAATAACTATGGCTACACCTTC.

CDR3 nucleotides: TGTGCCATCAGTGGACAGGGTCGTGGGGCCAACGTCCTGACTTTC. This codes for CAISGQGRGANVLTF. The rearrangement links TRBV10-3 to TRBJ2-6, with 7 bases matching TRBD1. The germline V gene encodes CDR1 ENHRY and CDR2 SYGVKD. The CDR3 is made up of 15 amino acids. V was clipped by 4 bases and J by 3 bases; unmatched bases: 3.

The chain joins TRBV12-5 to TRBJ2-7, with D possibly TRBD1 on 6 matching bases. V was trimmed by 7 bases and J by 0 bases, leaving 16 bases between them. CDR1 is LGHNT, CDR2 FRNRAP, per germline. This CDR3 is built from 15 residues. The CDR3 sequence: CASAESRGTSYEQYF. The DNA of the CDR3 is TGTGCTAGTGCCGAGAGTAGGGGGACCTCCTACGAGCAGTACTTC.

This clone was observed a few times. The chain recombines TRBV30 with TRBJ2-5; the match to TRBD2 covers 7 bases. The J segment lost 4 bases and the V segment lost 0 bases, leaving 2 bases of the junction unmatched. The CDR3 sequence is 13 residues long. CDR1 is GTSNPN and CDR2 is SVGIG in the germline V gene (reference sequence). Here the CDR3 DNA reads TGTGCCTGGAGTGTGGGACTACCAGAGACCCAGTACTTC. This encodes CAWSVGLPETQYF.

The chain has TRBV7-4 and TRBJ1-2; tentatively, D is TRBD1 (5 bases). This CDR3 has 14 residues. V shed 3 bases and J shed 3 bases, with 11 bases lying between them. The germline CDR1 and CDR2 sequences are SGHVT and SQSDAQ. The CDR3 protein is CASSFWGCDYGYTF. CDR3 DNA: TGTGCCAGCAGCTTTTGGGGCTGCGACTATGGCTACACCTTC.

The CDR3 reads CASSQGGGVFYEQYF. The CDR3 DNA follows: TGTGCCAGCAGCCAAGGGGGAGGGGTATTCTACGAGCAGTACTTC. This chain uses TRBV7-2 with TRBJ2-7; D may be TRBD2 (7 bases). Deletions cut 5 bases from V and 3 bases from J, with 17 bases between. The CDR3 spans 15 residues. Germline V gene sequence: CDR1 SGHTA, CDR2 FQGNSA.

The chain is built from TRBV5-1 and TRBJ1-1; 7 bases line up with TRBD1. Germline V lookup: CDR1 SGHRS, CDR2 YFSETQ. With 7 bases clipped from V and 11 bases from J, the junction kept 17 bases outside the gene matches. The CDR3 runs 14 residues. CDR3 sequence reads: CASSGEGGASRAFF. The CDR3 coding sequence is TGCGCCAGCTCCGGAGAAGGGGGCGCTTCGAGGGCTTTCTTT.

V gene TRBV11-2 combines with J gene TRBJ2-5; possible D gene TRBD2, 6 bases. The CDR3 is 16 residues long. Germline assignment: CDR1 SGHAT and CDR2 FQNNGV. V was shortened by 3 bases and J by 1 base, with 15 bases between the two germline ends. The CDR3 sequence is CASSLGYGGPQETQYF. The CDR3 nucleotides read TGTGCCAGCAGCTTGGGATACGGGGGACCCCAAGAGACCCAGTACTTC.

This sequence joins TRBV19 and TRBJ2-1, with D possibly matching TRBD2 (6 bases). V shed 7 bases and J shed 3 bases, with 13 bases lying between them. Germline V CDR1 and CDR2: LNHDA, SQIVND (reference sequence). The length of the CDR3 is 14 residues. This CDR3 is CASKSGGNYNEQFF. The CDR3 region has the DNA TGTGCCAGTAAGTCCGGCGGGAACTACAATGAGCAGTTCTTC.

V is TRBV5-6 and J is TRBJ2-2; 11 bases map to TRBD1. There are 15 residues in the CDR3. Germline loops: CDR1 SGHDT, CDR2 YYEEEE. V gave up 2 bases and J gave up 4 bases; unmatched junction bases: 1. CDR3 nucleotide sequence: TGTGCCAGCAGCTTTGGACAGGGGGCCACCGGGGAGCTGTTTTTT. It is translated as CASSFGQGATGELFF. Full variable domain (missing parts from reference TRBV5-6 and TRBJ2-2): DAGVTQSPTHLIKTRGQQVTLRCSPKSGHDTVSWYQQALGQGPQFIFQYYEEEERQRGNFPDRFSGHQFPNYSSELNVNALLLGDSALYLCASSFGQGATGELFFGEGSRLTVL.

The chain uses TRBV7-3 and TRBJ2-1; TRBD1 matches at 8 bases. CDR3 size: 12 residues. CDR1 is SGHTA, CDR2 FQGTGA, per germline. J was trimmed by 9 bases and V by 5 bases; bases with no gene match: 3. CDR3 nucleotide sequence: TGTGCCAGCAGCCAACAGGGGGGTGAGCAGTTCTTC. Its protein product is CASSQQGGEQFF.

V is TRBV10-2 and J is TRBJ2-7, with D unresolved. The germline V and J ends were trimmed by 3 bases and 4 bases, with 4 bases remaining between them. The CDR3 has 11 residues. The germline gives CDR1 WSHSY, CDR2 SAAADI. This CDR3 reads CASSDLYEQYF. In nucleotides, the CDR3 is TGCGCCAGCAGTGACCTATACGAGCAGTACTTC.